Shown below are 22 T cell receptor beta chains from a single sample sequenced in a study of blood T cell repertoires in COVID-19. Profiling relied on immunoSEQ multiplex PCR, and the TCRdb table lists in-frame clones only, not all of them. The sample lists 67,000 or so clones, about 80% seen once, with roughly 27% in the top ten. Sequenced sample: peripheral blood. All receptors come from a man in his 70s with acute or convalescent COVID-19.

This clone was seen once. The chain employs TRBV11-2 and TRBJ2-1; 7 bases are a match to TRBD1. The CDR3 loop spans 14 amino acids. Germline V gene data show CDR1 as SGHAT and CDR2 as FQNNGV. The V gene end was trimmed by 5 bases and the J gene end by 4 bases; junction bases not matched to a gene: 5. CDR3 in DNA: TGTGCCAGCAGCGAGGGGACAGTATACAATGAGCAGTTCTTC. Protein: CASSEGTVYNEQFF.

This rearrangement joins TRBV6-5 to TRBJ1-2, with 8 bases aligning to TRBD1. CDR3 length equals 14 residues. With V trimmed by 6 bases and J by 4 bases, 7 bases remained unmatched. Germline CDR1 is MNHEY and CDR2 is SVGAGI. CDR3 coding DNA: TGTGCCAGCAGACGGGACAGGCTTACCTATGGCTACACCTTC. Translation gives CASRRDRLTYGYTF.

The chain couples TRBV2 to TRBJ1-2; D unclear. Germline V CDR1 and CDR2: SNHLY, FYNNEI. The V and J ends lost 9 bases and 8 bases respectively, with 25 bases between them. CDR3 size: 15 residues. The CDR3 region has the DNA TGTGCCAGTAACTCACGACCCCGATCTGAGGGCGGCTACACCTTC. Amino acids: CASNSRPRSEGGYTF.

This rearrangement joins TRBV9 to TRBJ2-1, with 7 bases lining up with TRBD2. Per the germline V gene, CDR1 is SGDLS and CDR2 is YYNGEE. The length of the CDR3 is 16 residues. Unmatched junction bases numbered 5, after V lost 0 bases and J lost 2 bases. The CDR3 here is CASSVAGGSTYNEQFF. CDR3 nucleotide sequence: TGTGCCAGCAGCGTAGCTGGCGGGAGCACCTACAATGAGCAGTTCTTC. Full variable domain (missing parts from reference TRBV9 and TRBJ2-1): DSGVTQTPKHLITATGQRVTLRCSPRSGDLSVYWYQQSLDQGLQFLIQYYNGEERAKGNILERFSAQQFPDLHSELNLSSLELGDSALYFCASSVAGGSTYNEQFFGPGTRLTVL.

The chain is built from TRBV7-9 and TRBJ1-1; D remains unclear. Germline CDR1 and CDR2: SEHNR and FQNEAQ (reference sequence). This CDR3 region has 13 residues. Trimming shortened V by 5 bases and J by 3 bases, and 10 bases separated the two germline ends. CDR3: CASSLSGYTEAFF. The CDR3 region has the DNA TGTGCCAGCAGCCTCAGTGGTTACACTGAAGCTTTCTTT.

Regarding this clone: The sample holds other DNA sequences that translate to the same CDR3. The chain carries TRBV5-6 and TRBJ1-1, with a possible D match to TRBD1 (5 bases). The CDR3 spans 16 residues. V lost 4 bases and J lost 0, with 16 bases in between. The germline V gene encodes CDR1 SGHDT and CDR2 YYEEEE. The CDR3 protein is CASSPGGGNMNTEAFF. The CDR3 DNA is TGTGCCAGCAGCCCCGGGGGGGGGAACATGAACACTGAAGCTTTCTTT.

This rearrangement joins TRBV4-1 to TRBJ2-7; 8 nucleotides align to TRBD1. The CDR3 extends over 16 amino acids. Trimming cost V 0 bases and J 4 bases; bases outside gene matches: 8. Looked up from germline, CDR1 is MGHRA and CDR2 is YSYEKL. CDR3 sequence reads: CASSQDDQGAGYEQYF. The CDR3 nucleotides read TGCGCCAGCAGCCAAGATGACCAGGGGGCAGGTTACGAGCAGTACTTC.

This clone was observed once. V gene TRBV18 combines with J gene TRBJ1-2; D gene ambiguous. Per germline, CDR1 KGHSH and CDR2 LQKENI. The length of the CDR3 is 14 residues. V lost 5 bases to trimming and J lost 2 bases, with 12 bases between them. The CDR3 nucleotides read TGTGCCAGCTCAGGTAGTGATCTAAACTATGGCTACACCTTC. This sequence encodes CASSGSDLNYGYTF.

Note on this clone: Other DNA sequences from this sample encode an identical CDR3 as well. The chain carries TRBV6-2 or TRBV6-3 and TRBJ2-5; 9 bases fit TRBD1. The length of the CDR3 is 15 residues. Unmatched junction bases numbered 4, after V lost 3 bases and J lost 2 bases. CDR1 is MNHEY and CDR2 is SVGEGT in the germline V gene. The CDR3 DNA sequence: TGTGCCAGCAGTTATTTGGGACAGGGACAAGAGACCCAGTACTTC. Protein sequence: CASSYLGQGQETQYF.

V gene TRBV18 combines with J gene TRBJ2-7, with D possibly TRBD1 on 6 matching bases. The germline V gene encodes CDR1 KGHSH and CDR2 LQKENI. The germline V and J ends were trimmed by 3 bases and 6 bases, with 9 bases remaining between them. This CDR3 is 12 amino acids long. The CDR3 coding sequence is TGTGCCAGCTCACCTGGGGGCCTCGAGCAGTACTTC. It specifies CASSPGGLEQYF.

V gene TRBV5-5 combines with J gene TRBJ1-1, with D perhaps TRBD1 (6 bases). The germline V gene has CDR1 SGHKS and CDR2 YYEKEE (reference sequence). Trimming took 5 bases from V and 0 from J, leaving 11 bases between them. The CDR3 is 14 residues long. The CDR3 loop is CASSWDNMNTEAFF. The CDR3 DNA reads as TGTGCCAGCAGTTGGGACAACATGAACACTGAAGCTTTCTTT.

The gene calls are TRBV12-3 or TRBV12-4 and TRBJ2-5, with 7 bases that match TRBD2. The CDR3 consists of 12 residues. After removal of 6 bases from V and 5 bases from J, the junction contained 3 bases not matched to a gene. The CDR3 nucleotides are TGTGCCAGCAGGGGGGGAGGGGAGACCCAGTACTTC. This sequence encodes CASRGGGETQYF.

The genes are TRBV7-9 and TRBJ2-1; 7 positions match TRBD1. The V and J ends lost 4 bases and 0 bases, in that order; junction bases with no gene match: 15. Germline values: CDR1 SEHNR, CDR2 FQNEAQ (reference sequence). This CDR3 is 19 amino acids long. The CDR3 sequence: CASSSPTGASTYSYNEQFF. Here the CDR3 DNA reads TGTGCCAGCAGCTCCCCTACAGGGGCCTCCACCTACTCCTACAATGAGCAGTTCTTC. Based on the CDR3 plus reference TRBV7-9 and TRBJ2-1, the full variable domain is DTGVSQNPRHKITKRGQNVTFRCDPISEHNRLYWYRQTLGQGPEFLTYFQNEAQLEKSRLLSDRFSAERPKGSFSTLEIQRTEQGDSAMYLCASSSPTGASTYSYNEQFFGPGTRLTVL.

This sequence joins TRBV7-9 and TRBJ2-2, with unresolved D. V was trimmed by 2 bases and J by 0 bases, leaving 4 bases between them. Germline assignment: CDR1 SEHNR and CDR2 FQNEAQ (reference sequence). The CDR3 loop spans 14 amino acids. CDR3 bases: TGTGCCAGCAGCTTATTCGCGAACACCGGGGAGCTGTTTTTT. Amino acids: CASSLFANTGELFF.

The chain couples TRBV20-1 to TRBJ2-7, with D tentatively TRBD1 (5 bases). The CDR3 is made up of 15 amino acids. CDR1 and CDR2 (germline): DFQATT, SNEGSKA (reference sequence). Trimming pared 3 bases from V and 0 bases from J, leaving 15 bases between. The CDR3: CSASRADMASYEQYF. CDR3 coding DNA: TGCAGTGCTAGTCGCGCGGACATGGCCTCCTACGAGCAGTACTTC.

The chain joins TRBV11-3 to TRBJ2-1; D gene uncertain. Germline CDR1 SGHNT, CDR2 YENEEA. The V gene lost 1 base and the J gene lost 0 bases, with 7 bases spanning the gap. The CDR3 totals 15 residues. The CDR3 coding sequence is TGTGCCAGCAGCTTAGGCCCTAGCTCCTACAATGAGCAGTTCTTC. Translating gives CASSLGPSSYNEQFF.

The V call is TRBV30, the J call TRBJ1-5; 8 bases align to TRBD1. The CDR3 loop spans 15 amino acids. With V trimmed by 1 base and J by 3 bases, 5 bases remained unmatched. Germline V gene sequence: CDR1 GTSNPN, CDR2 SVGIG (reference sequence). The CDR3 loop reads CAWSGDRGDNQPQHF. For the CDR3, the DNA is TGTGCCTGGAGTGGAGACAGGGGCGACAATCAGCCCCAGCATTTT.

This clone was seen a single time. The chain has TRBV7-9 and TRBJ2-3, with D uncertain. The germline V gene encodes CDR1 SEHNR and CDR2 FQNEAQ (reference sequence). The V end lost 5 bases, the J end lost 1 base, and 13 bases lay between the germline ends. This CDR3 contains 15 residues. CDR3 loop: CASSPPFGRTDTQYF. The CDR3 region has the DNA TGTGCCAGCAGCCCCCCTTTTGGGCGCACAGATACGCAGTATTTT.

V usage is TRBV11-3 and J usage is TRBJ1-1; perhaps TRBD1 as D (6 bases). The length of the CDR3 is 13 residues. Trimming left V 5 bases short and J 4 bases short, with 11 bases between. The V gene's germline CDR1 is SGHNT and CDR2 YENEEA. CDR3 DNA: TGTGCCAGCAGCCAACAGGGAAGCACTGAAGCTTTCTTT. It yields the protein CASSQQGSTEAFF.

V is TRBV3-1 (or the pseudogene TRBV3-2) and J is TRBJ2-1; no reliable D call. This CDR3 is built from 14 residues. The germline V gene encodes CDR1 LGHDT and CDR2 YNNKEL (reference sequence). V lost 1 base and J lost 0, with 4 bases in between. CDR3 loop: CASSQASSYNEQFF. The DNA for the CDR3 is TGTGCCAGCAGCCAAGCCAGCTCCTACAATGAGCAGTTCTTC.

CDR3 nucleotides: TGTGCCAGCAGTGAACCCGGGACAGGCCTCTCCTATAATTCACCCCTCCACTTT. The encoded protein is CASSEPGTGLSYNSPLHF. The rearrangement joins TRBV2 to TRBJ1-6; 8 bases are shared with TRBD1. CDR3 length equals 18 residues. V lost 2 bases, J lost 0 bases, and 6 bases stayed unmatched. Germline lookup yields CDR1 SNHLY and CDR2 FYNNEI.

The genes are TRBV11-3 and TRBJ2-5; 10 bases agree with TRBD2. Unmatched junction bases numbered 7, after V lost 5 bases and J lost 4 bases. The CDR3 runs 15 residues. The germline V gene has CDR1 SGHNT and CDR2 YENEEA. CDR3 sequence: CASSVASGSGETQYF. CDR3 nucleotide sequence: TGTGCCAGCAGCGTTGCTAGCGGGAGTGGAGAGACCCAGTACTTC.